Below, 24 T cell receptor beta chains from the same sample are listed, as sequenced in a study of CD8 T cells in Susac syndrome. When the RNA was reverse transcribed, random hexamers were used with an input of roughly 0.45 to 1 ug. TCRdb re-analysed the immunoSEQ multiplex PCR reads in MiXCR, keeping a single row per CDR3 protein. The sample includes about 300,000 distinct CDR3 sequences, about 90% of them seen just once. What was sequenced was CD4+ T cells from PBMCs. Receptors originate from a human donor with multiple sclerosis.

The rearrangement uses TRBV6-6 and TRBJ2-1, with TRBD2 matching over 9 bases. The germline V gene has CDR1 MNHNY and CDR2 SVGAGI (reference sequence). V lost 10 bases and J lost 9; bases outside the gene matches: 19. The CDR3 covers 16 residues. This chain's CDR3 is CATSTSGTSRSREQFF. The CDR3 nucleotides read TGTGCCACTTCAACCAGCGGGACTAGCAGAAGCCGTGAGCAGTTCTTC.

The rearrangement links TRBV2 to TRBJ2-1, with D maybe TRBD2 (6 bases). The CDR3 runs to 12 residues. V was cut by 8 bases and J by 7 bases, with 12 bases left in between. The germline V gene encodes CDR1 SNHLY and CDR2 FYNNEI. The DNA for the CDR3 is TGTGCCAGCTCGGGACTCGTAAATGAGCAGTTCTTC. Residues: CASSGLVNEQFF. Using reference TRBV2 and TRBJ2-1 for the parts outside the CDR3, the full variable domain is EPEVTQTPSHQVTQMGQEVILRCVPISNHLYFYWYRQILGQKVEFLVSFYNNEISEKSEIFDDQFSVERPDGSNFTLKIRSTKLEDSAMYFCASSGLVNEQFFGPGTRLTVL.

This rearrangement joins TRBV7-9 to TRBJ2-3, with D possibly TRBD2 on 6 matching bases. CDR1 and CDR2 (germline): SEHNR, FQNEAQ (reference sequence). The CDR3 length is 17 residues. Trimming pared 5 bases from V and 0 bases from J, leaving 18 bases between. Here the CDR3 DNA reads TGTGCCAGCAGCGCTCCTTGGACTAAGACTAGCACAGATACGCAGTATTTT. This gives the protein CASSAPWTKTSTDTQYF. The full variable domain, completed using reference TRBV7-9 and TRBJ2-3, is DTGVSQNPRHKITKRGQNVTFRCDPISEHNRLYWYRQTLGQGPEFLTYFQNEAQLEKSRLLSDRFSAERPKGSFSTLEIQRTEQGDSAMYLCASSAPWTKTSTDTQYFGPGTRLTVL.

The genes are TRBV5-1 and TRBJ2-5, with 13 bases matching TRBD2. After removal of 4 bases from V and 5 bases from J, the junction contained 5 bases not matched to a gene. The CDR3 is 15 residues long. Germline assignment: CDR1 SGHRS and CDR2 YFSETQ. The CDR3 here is CASSAGTSGVETQYF. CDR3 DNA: TGCGCCAGCAGCGCCGGGACTAGCGGGGTTGAGACCCAGTACTTC.

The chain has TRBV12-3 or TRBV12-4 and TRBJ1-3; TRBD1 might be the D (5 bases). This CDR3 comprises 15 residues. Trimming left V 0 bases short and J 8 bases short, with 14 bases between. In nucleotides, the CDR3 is TGTGCCAGCAGTTTAGCGACAGCCTATCCAGACACCATATATTTT. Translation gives CASSLATAYPDTIYF.

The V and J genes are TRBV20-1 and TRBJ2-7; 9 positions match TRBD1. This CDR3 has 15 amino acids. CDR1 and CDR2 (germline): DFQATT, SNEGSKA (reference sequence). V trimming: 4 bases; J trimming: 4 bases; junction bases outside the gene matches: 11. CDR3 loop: CSANRRQGGLYEQYF. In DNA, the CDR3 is TGCAGTGCTAACAGGCGACAGGGGGGGCTATACGAGCAGTACTTC.

DNA of the CDR3: TGCAGTGCTAGAGATACGGTAGAGCAGTTCTTC. It yields the protein CSARDTVEQFF. This rearrangement joins TRBV20-1 to TRBJ2-1; D not resolved. V was shortened by 0 bases and J by 10 bases, with 7 bases between the two germline ends. The CDR3 consists of 11 residues. The germline gives CDR1 DFQATT, CDR2 SNEGSKA (reference sequence).

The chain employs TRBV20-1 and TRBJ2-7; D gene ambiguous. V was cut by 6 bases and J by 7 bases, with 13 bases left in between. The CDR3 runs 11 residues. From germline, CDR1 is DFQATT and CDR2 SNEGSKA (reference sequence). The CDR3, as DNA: TGCAGTGCGGAGAATTACCAGGAGCAGTACTTC. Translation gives CSAENYQEQYF.

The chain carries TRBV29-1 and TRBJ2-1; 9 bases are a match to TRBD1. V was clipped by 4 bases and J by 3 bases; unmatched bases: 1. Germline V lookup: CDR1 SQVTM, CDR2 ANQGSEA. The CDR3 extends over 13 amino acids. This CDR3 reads CSVGDRVYNEQFF. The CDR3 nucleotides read TGCAGCGTTGGGGACAGGGTCTACAATGAGCAGTTCTTC.

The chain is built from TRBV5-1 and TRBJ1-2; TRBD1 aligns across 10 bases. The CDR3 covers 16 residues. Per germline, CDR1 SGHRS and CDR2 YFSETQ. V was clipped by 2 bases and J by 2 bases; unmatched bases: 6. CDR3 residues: CASSFGQGEKNYGYTF. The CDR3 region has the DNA TGCGCCAGCAGCTTCGGACAGGGGGAAAAAAACTATGGCTACACCTTC.

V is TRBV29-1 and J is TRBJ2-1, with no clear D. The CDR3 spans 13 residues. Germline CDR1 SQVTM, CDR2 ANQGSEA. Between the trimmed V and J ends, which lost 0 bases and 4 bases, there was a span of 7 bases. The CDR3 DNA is TGCAGCGTTGAAGATGCAGGATACAATGAGCAGTTCTTC. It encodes CSVEDAGYNEQFF.

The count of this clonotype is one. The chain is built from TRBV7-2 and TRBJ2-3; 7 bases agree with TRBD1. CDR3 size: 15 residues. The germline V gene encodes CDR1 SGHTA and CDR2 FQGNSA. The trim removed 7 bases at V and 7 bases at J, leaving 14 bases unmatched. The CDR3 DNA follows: TGTGCCAGCACCCGACAGGGTTCGCGCACTCATACGCAGTATTTT. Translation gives CASTRQGSRTHTQYF.

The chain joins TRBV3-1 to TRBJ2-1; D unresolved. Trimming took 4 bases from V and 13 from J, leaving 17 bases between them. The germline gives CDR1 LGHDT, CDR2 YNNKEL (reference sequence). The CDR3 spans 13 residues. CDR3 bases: TGTGCCAGCAGCCCCCCGGACGGATACACTCAGTTCTTC. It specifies CASSPPDGYTQFF.

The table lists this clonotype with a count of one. CDR3 in amino acids: CSARDHRGVGEKLFF. The CDR3 nucleotides are TGCAGTGCTAGAGATCACCGGGGGGTGGGGGAAAAACTGTTTTTT. The rearrangement links TRBV20-1 to TRBJ1-4, with D perhaps TRBD1 (5 bases). The CDR3 is made up of 15 amino acids. V lost 0 bases, J lost 8 bases, and 16 bases lay in between. Germline lookup yields CDR1 DFQATT and CDR2 SNEGSKA (reference sequence).

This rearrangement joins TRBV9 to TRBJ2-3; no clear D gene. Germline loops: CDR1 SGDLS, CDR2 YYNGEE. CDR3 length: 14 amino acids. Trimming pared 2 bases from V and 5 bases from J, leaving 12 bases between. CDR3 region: CASSVSSLGDTQYF. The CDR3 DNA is TGTGCCAGCAGCGTGAGTAGCTTGGGAGATACGCAGTATTTT.

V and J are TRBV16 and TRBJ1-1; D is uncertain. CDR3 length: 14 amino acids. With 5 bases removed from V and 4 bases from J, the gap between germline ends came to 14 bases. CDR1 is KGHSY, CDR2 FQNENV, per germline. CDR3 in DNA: TGTGCCAGCAGCGCCTCCAGTGCAGGCACTGAAGCTTTCTTT. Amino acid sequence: CASSASSAGTEAFF.

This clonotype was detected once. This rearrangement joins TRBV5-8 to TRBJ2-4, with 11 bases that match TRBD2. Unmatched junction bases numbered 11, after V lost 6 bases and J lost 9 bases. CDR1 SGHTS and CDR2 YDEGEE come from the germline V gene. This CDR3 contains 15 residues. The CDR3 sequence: CASNLLAGVRGIQYF. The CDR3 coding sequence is TGTGCCAGCAACCTACTAGCGGGAGTTCGCGGCATTCAGTACTTC.

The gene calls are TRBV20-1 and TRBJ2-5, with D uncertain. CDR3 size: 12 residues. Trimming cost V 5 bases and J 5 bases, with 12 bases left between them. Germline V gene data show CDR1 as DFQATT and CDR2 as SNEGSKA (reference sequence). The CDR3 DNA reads TGCAGTGCTCTGGGTGGGTCGGAGACCCAGTACTTC. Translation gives CSALGGSETQYF.

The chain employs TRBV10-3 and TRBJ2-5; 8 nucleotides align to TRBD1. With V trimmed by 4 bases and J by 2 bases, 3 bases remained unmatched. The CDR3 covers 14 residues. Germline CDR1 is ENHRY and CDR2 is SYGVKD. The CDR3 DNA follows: TGTGCCATCAGTGCCTGGACAGGGCAAGAGACCCAGTACTTC. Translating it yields CAISAWTGQETQYF.

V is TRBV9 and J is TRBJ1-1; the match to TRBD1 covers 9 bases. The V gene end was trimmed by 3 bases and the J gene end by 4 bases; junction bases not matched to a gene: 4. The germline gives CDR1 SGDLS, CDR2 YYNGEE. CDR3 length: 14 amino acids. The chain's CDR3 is CASSAGQGFTEAFF. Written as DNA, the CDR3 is TGTGCCAGCAGCGCCGGACAGGGGTTCACTGAAGCTTTCTTT.

CDR3: CASARGVGNTEAFF. The CDR3 bases are TGTGCTAGTGCCCGGGGGGTTGGGAACACTGAAGCTTTCTTT. The chain has TRBV12-5 and TRBJ1-1; TRBD1 is a possible D gene (5 bases). This CDR3 region has 14 residues. Germline V gene sequence: CDR1 LGHNT, CDR2 FRNRAP. V gave up 7 bases and J gave up 1 base, with 13 bases separating them.

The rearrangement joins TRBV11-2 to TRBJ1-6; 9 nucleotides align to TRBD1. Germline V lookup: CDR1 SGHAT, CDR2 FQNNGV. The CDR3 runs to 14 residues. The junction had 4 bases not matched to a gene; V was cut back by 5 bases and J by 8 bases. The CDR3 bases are TGTGCCAGCAGCCCGGACAGGGGTGATTCACCCCTCCACTTT. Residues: CASSPDRGDSPLHF.

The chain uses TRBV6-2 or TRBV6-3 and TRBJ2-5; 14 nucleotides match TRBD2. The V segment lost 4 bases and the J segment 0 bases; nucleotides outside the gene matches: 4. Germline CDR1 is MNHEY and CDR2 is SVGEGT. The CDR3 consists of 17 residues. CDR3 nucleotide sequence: TGTGCCAGCAGTTGGGGACTAGCGGGAGCCAACCAAGAGACCCAGTACTTC. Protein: CASSWGLAGANQETQYF.

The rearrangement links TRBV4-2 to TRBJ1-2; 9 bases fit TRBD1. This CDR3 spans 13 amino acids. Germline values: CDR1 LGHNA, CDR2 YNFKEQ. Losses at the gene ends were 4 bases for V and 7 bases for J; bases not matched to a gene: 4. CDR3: CASSPGQGLGYTF. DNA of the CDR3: TGTGCCAGCAGCCCGGGACAGGGACTTGGCTACACCTTC.